The rows below give T cell receptor beta chains drawn from one sample of a study of blood T cell repertoires in COVID-19. Clones were read by immunoSEQ multiplex PCR, and TCRdb kept only the in-frame ones, dropping some. The profile shows approximately 220,000 clones, just over 85% of them singletons. The sequenced sample consisted of PBMCs or T cells enriched from blood (not recorded which). Every receptor here comes from a woman aged 40 to 50 with acute COVID-19. CDR3s include the opening cysteine and the closing phenylalanine or tryptophan. The order of the fields is clone size, J gene, D gene, V gene, CDR3 protein, CDR3 DNA. The D gene is left open where the match is weak. Size tells how often a clone was seen (once, few, many) or the class of an expanded clone, and some rows leave it out.

NA TRBJ2-3 TRBD1 TRBV18 CASSHERTGPFSTDTQYF TGTGCCAGCTCGCACGAGAGGACAGGTCCCTTTAGCACAGATACGCAGTATTTT
NA TRBJ2-4 TRBD2 TRBV18 CASSLVGLEYNLAKNIQYF TGTGCCAGCTCACTGGTGGGACTAGAGTATAACCTAGCCAAAAACATTCAGTACTTC
NA TRBJ1-5 TRBD1 TRBV30 CAWSPGTGGLNQPQHF TGTGCCTGGAGTCCAGGGACAGGGGGACTCAATCAGCCCCAGCATTTT
NA TRBJ1-1 TRBD1 TRBV7-9 CASSFGTYRGRGTEAFF TGTGCCAGCAGCTTTGGAACATACAGGGGGCGAGGCACTGAAGCTTTCTTT
NA TRBJ1-4 NA TRBV10-2 CASRRDRNEKLFF TGCGCCAGTCGGAGGGACCGCAATGAAAAACTGTTTTTT
NA TRBJ2-1 TRBD2 TRBV6-2/TRBV6-3 CASSYQLAGLYNEQFF TGTGCCAGCAGTTACCAACTAGCGGGGCTATACAATGAGCAGTTCTTC
NA TRBJ2-2 NA TRBV6-6 CASKFGGQPNTGELFF TGTGCCAGCAAATTTGGTGGACAGCCGAACACCGGGGAGCTGTTTTTT
NA TRBJ1-2 TRBD1 TRBV6-4 CASSPDRVGGYTF TGTGCCAGCAGTCCTGACAGGGTCGGAGGCTACACCTTC
NA TRBJ1-3 NA TRBV5-8 CASSLKSGSGNTIYF TGTGCCAGCAGCTTGAAATCCGGCTCTGGAAACACCATATATTTT
NA TRBJ1-1 NA TRBV19 CASRPGGTGNTEAFF TGTGCCAGTAGACCTGGGGGCACAGGGAACACTGAAGCTTTCTTT
NA TRBJ2-7 TRBD1 TRBV6-6 CASSGEGAGPIEQYF TGTGCCAGCAGTGGTGAGGGGGCAGGTCCGATCGAGCAGTACTTC
NA TRBJ2-7 TRBD2 TRBV5-1 CASSLGGREASYEQYF TGCGCCAGCAGCTTGGGAGGGCGGGAGGCCTCCTACGAGCAGTACTTC
once TRBJ2-2 TRBD1 TRBV7-8 CASRDRGPGELFF TGTGCCAGCAGGGACAGGGGGCCCGGGGAGCTGTTTTTT
NA TRBJ2-1 NA TRBV7-3 CASSLMAGPNNEQFF TGTGCCAGCAGCTTAATGGCGGGACCTAACAATGAGCAGTTCTTC
NA TRBJ1-2 NA TRBV3-1/TRBV3-2 CASSSRGDYGYTF TGTGCCAGCAGCTCCCGAGGCGACTATGGCTACACCTTC
NA TRBJ2-1 TRBD2 TRBV15 CATSRTGAGALF TGTGCCACCAGCAGGACGGGAGCGGGGGCTCTCTTC
NA TRBJ1-2 NA TRBV28 CASSFLRIGQANYGYTF TGTGCCAGCAGTTTCCTTCGAATAGGACAAGCTAACTATGGCTACACCTTC
NA TRBJ2-6 NA TRBV7-6 CASSLSSGANVLTF TGTGCCAGCAGCCTGAGCTCTGGGGCCAACGTCCTGACTTTC
NA TRBJ2-1 TRBD2 TRBV7-8 CASSPKLAGVNNEQFF TGTGCCAGCAGCCCTAAACTAGCGGGGGTAAACAATGAGCAGTTCTTC
NA TRBJ1-5 NA TRBV27 CASSLRGVSNQPQHF TGTGCCAGCAGTTTACGGGGGGTTAGCAATCAGCCCCAGCATTTT
NA TRBJ1-6 NA TRBV19 CASSMTGRHSPLHF TGTGCCAGTAGTATGACAGGACGACATTCACCCCTCCACTTT
NA TRBJ2-1 TRBD2 TRBV18 CASGGTSGYNEQFF TGTGCCAGCGGGGGGACTAGCGGCTACAATGAGCAGTTCTTC
NA TRBJ2-7 TRBD2 TRBV19 CASSILAGISYEQYF TGTGCCAGTAGTATTCTAGCGGGGATTTCCTACGAGCAGTACTTC
NA TRBJ1-2 TRBD1 TRBV11-2 CASSLVGQHYGYTF TGTGCCAGCAGCCTCGTGGGACAGCACTATGGCTACACCTTC
NA TRBJ2-3 NA TRBV29-1 CSVEDRDTQYF TGCAGCGTTGAAGATCGGGATACGCAGTATTTT
NA TRBJ2-5 NA TRBV29-1 CSVAPGRAVQETQYF TGCAGCGTCGCCCCAGGCCGAGCGGTGCAAGAGACCCAGTACTTC